The sample holds one count of the clone carrying this T cell receptor (beta chain). Germline V lookup: CDR1 MNHEY, CDR2 SMNVEV (reference sequence). The CDR3 is 13 amino acids. Trimming shortened V by 0 bases and J by 5 bases, and 5 bases separated the two germline ends. The repertoire was sequenced with immunoSEQ multiplex PCR; TCRdb's copy has only in-frame clones and lacks some. The sample holds approximately 85,000 clones; about 93% are singletons and the top ten take around 0.25%. This sample was taken from a study of technical replicates of blood from a few donors. The chain couples TRBV27 to TRBJ1-5; the D gene is possibly TRBD1 (5 bases). The sample was T cells isolated from PBMCs. This TCR was recovered from a human donor in good health. CDR3 protein: CASSLSGDQPQHF. CDR3 DNA sequence: TGTGCCAGCAGTTTATCAGGGGATCAGCCCCAGCATTTT.